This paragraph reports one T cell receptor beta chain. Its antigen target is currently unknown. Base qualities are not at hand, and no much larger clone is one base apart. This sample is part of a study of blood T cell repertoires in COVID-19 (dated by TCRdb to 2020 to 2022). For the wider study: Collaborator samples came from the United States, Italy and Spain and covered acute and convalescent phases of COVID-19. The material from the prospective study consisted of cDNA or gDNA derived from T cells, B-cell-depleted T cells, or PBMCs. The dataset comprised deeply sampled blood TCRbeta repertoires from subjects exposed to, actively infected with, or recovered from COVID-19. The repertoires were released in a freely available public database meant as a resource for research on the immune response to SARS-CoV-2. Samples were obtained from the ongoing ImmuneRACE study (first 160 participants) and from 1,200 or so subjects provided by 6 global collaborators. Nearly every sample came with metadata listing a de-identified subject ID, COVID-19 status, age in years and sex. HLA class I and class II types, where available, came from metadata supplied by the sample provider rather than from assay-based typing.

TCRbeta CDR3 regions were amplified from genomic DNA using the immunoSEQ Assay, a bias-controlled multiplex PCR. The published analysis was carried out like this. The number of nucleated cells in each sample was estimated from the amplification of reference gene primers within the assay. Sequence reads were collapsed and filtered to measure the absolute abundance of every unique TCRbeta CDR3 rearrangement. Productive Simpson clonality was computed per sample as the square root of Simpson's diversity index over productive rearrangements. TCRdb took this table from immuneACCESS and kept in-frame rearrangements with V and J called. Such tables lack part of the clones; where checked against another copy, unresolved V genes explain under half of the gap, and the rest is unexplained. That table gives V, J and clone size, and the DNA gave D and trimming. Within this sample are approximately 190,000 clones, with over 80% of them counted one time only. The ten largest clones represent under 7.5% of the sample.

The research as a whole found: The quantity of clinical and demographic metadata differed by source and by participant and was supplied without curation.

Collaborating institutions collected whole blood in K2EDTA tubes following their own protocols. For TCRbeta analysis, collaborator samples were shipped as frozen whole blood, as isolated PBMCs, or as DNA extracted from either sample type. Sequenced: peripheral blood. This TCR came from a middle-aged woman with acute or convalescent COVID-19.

The DNA sequence is as follows: TGTGCCAGCAGCCAGGGATTAGCGGGGTCTAGCACAGATACGCAGTATTTT. Translated, this gives CASSQGLAGSSTDTQYF. Recombination linked TRBV4-2 to TRBJ2-3; 8 middle bases align to TRBD2. Compared with germline, V lacks 3 bases and J lacks 0 bases; bases without a gene match: 8. The CDR3 numbers 17 residues from cysteine through phenylalanine. Only CDR3 DNA is held: 51 bases, read in frame from base 1. CDR1 and CDR2 are read off the germline V gene as LGHNA and YNFKEQ.